The 26 T cell receptor beta chains below were found in one sample sequenced in a study of T cell responses to AZD1222 COVID-19 vaccine (dated by TCRdb to the early 2020s). Libraries were made using the immunoSEQ multiplex PCR assay. TCRdb provides this immuneACCESS table in a form limited to in-frame rearrangements. Some clones are lacking; in checked studies, under half of them reflect an unresolved V gene, and why the rest are absent is not known. The sample data list some 170,000 clones, and more than 80% of these were observed just once. The top ten clonotypes cover about 2.5% of the sample. The sample's time point, from its label and the paper: baseline before first vaccination. The specimen comprised peripheral blood, sampled on day 0 of AZD1222 vaccination. The receptors were sampled from an adult in good health.

This rearrangement joins TRBV18 to TRBJ1-6, with 7 bases identical to TRBD1. V trimming: 2 bases; J trimming: 5 bases; junction bases outside the gene matches: 6. Germline V lookup: CDR1 KGHSH, CDR2 LQKENI. This CDR3 has 16 residues. The CDR3 is CASSPETGWNNSPLHF. As DNA, the CDR3 is TGTGCCAGCTCACCAGAGACAGGGTGGAATAATTCACCCCTCCACTTT.

V usage is TRBV3-1 (or the pseudogene TRBV3-2) and J usage is TRBJ2-7, with unresolved D. The CDR3 sequence is 14 residues long. V lost 4 bases, J lost 5 bases, and 15 bases lay in between. CDR1 and CDR2 (germline): LGHDT, YNNKEL (reference sequence). The CDR3 sequence: CASSRQRLSHEQYF. CDR3 DNA sequence: TGTGCCAGCAGCCGGCAAAGGTTATCCCACGAGCAGTACTTC.

The chain has TRBV7-9 and TRBJ2-1, with D perhaps TRBD2 (6 bases). Germline assignment: CDR1 SEHNR and CDR2 FQNEAQ (reference sequence). This CDR3 is built from 14 residues. V was shortened by 3 bases and J by 8 bases, with 14 bases between the two germline ends. The CDR3 sequence is CASSFAGSFDEQFF. The CDR3, as DNA: TGTGCCAGCAGCTTTGCGGGATCATTCGATGAGCAGTTCTTC.

This chain uses TRBV19 with TRBJ1-4; no reliable D call. V lost 2 bases, J lost 6 bases, and 13 bases lay in between. The V gene's germline CDR1 is LNHDA and CDR2 SQIVND (reference sequence). The CDR3 spans 15 residues. In DNA, the CDR3 is TGTGCCAGTAGTATAACGGGCACAATGGATGAAAAACTGTTTTTT. Protein: CASSITGTMDEKLFF.

The CDR3 spells CASSQGGLAGVYEQYF. CDR3 coding DNA: TGCGCCAGCAGCCAAGGGGGACTAGCGGGAGTTTACGAGCAGTACTTC. This rearrangement joins TRBV4-1 to TRBJ2-7; 14 positions match TRBD2. Unmatched junction bases numbered 3, after V lost 1 base and J lost 4 bases. The CDR3 runs to 16 residues. Per the germline V gene, CDR1 is MGHRA and CDR2 is YSYEKL.

Concerning this clone: At the DNA level, this CDR3 is encoded by other sequences in the same sample as well. The chain joins TRBV12-3 or TRBV12-4 to TRBJ1-1; unclear D gene. This CDR3 comprises 13 residues. V dropped 3 bases and J dropped 3 bases, with 8 bases sitting between them. CDR3 nucleotide sequence: TGTGCCAGCAGTTTTCGAAGGGACACTGAAGCTTTCTTT. Its protein product is CASSFRRDTEAFF.

The chain uses TRBV5-6 and TRBJ2-7; D not resolved. Germline V gene lookup returns CDR1 SGHDT and CDR2 YYEEEE. V was shortened by 1 base and J by 6 bases, with 11 bases between the two germline ends. The CDR3 length is 13 residues. The CDR3 nucleotides read TGTGCCAGCAGCTTGTCCGGGCTACCCGAGCAGTACTTC. As protein: CASSLSGLPEQYF. The full variable domain, in which reference TRBV5-6 and TRBJ2-7 provide the parts outside the CDR3, is DAGVTQSPTHLIKTRGQQVTLRCSPKSGHDTVSWYQQALGQGPQFIFQYYEEEERQRGNFPDRFSGHQFPNYSSELNVNALLLGDSALYLCASSLSGLPEQYFGPGTRLTVT.

The chain combines TRBV7-6 with TRBJ1-4, with D unclear. Germline lookup yields CDR1 SGHVS and CDR2 FNYEAQ. V lost 2 bases and J lost 4, with 20 bases in between. The CDR3 runs 18 residues. The DNA for the CDR3 is TGTGCCAGCAGCTTAAGGGAAAGAGAGCCGGCCCGTAATGAAAAACTGTTTTTT. It encodes CASSLREREPARNEKLFF.

The rearrangement joins TRBV29-1 to TRBJ1-1; D may be TRBD1 (6 bases). Germline assignment: CDR1 SQVTM and CDR2 ANQGSEA. V gave up 6 bases and J gave up 1 base, with 12 bases separating them. This CDR3 has 13 residues. In nucleotides, the CDR3 is TGCAGCGTCATGACAGGAGCGAACACTGAAGCTTTCTTT. Translation gives CSVMTGANTEAFF.

CDR3 loop: CASSQSVREGDSNQPQHF. In DNA, the CDR3 is TGCGCCAGCAGTCAATCGGTCAGGGAGGGGGATAGCAATCAGCCCCAGCATTTT. The rearrangement uses TRBV23-1 and TRBJ1-5, with TRBD1 as a possible D gene (6 bases). TRBV23-1 is an ORF, with its function uncertain. The germline V and J ends were trimmed by 0 bases and 0 bases, with 15 bases remaining between them. This CDR3 contains 18 residues.

Turning to this clone: At the DNA level, this CDR3 is encoded by other sequences in the same sample as well. The rearrangement links TRBV5-1 to TRBJ2-7; TRBD1 is a possible D gene (5 bases). From germline, CDR1 is SGHRS and CDR2 YFSETQ. The CDR3 consists of 13 residues. The V end was cut by 2 bases, the J end by 3 bases, with 9 bases between. The CDR3 DNA reads TGCGCCAGCAGCTTACAAGGGGACTACGAGCAGTACTTC. It translates to CASSLQGDYEQYF.

The CDR3 coding sequence is TGCAGCGTTGAAGAAGGAGGGGATTTCCCTGAAGCTTTCTTT. Its translation: CSVEEGGDFPEAFF. The chain joins TRBV29-1 to TRBJ1-1; the D gene is possibly TRBD1 (5 bases). CDR3 length equals 14 residues. V gave up 0 bases and J gave up 6 bases, with 14 bases separating them. Germline V gene data show CDR1 as SQVTM and CDR2 as ANQGSEA.

The chain combines TRBV5-5 with TRBJ1-1; TRBD1 might be the D (5 bases). The V gene lost 0 bases and the J gene lost 1 base, with 13 bases spanning the gap. The length of the CDR3 is 16 residues. Germline lookup yields CDR1 SGHKS and CDR2 YYEKEE (reference sequence). CDR3 sequence: CASSLGPRARNTEAFF. CDR3 in DNA: TGTGCCAGCAGCTTGGGCCCCAGGGCCAGGAACACTGAAGCTTTCTTT.

J is TRBJ1-4 and V is TRBV7-9; possible D gene TRBD1, 5 bases. This CDR3 comprises 14 residues. The V gene's germline CDR1 is SEHNR and CDR2 FQNEAQ (reference sequence). V was trimmed by 4 bases and J by 8 bases, leaving 14 bases between them. This CDR3 is CASSSNGAGEKLFF. CDR3 sequence (DNA): TGTGCCAGCAGCTCCAACGGGGCTGGGGAAAAACTGTTTTTT.

The V and J genes are TRBV2 and TRBJ2-3, with TRBD2 matching over 7 bases. The CDR3 is made up of 15 amino acids. Germline V gene data show CDR1 as SNHLY and CDR2 as FYNNEI. V dropped 8 bases and J dropped 0; count of bases not matched to a gene: 8. CDR3 DNA sequence: TGTGCCAGCTTATCTGACGGGAGGAGCACAGATACGCAGTATTTT. Protein product: CASLSDGRSTDTQYF.

This chain connects TRBV20-1 to TRBJ1-5; TRBD1 is a possible D gene (5 bases). V was cut by 3 bases and J by 3 bases, with 18 bases left in between. Germline V gene sequence: CDR1 DFQATT, CDR2 SNEGSKA (reference sequence). The CDR3 is made up of 16 amino acids. The CDR3 DNA is TGCAGTGCTAGTGAAAACGGAAGACAGACCAATCAGCCCCAGCATTTT. This codes for CSASENGRQTNQPQHF.

The J gene is TRBJ2-5, the V gene TRBV10-3, with 10 bases that match TRBD2. CDR3 length: 15 residues. V shed 3 bases and J 5 bases; nucleotides not matched to a gene: 6. Per the germline V gene, CDR1 is ENHRY and CDR2 is SYGVKD. CDR3 bases: TGTGCCATCAGTGATCCTACTAGCGGGGAGGAGACCCAGTACTTC. It yields the protein CAISDPTSGEETQYF.

The rearrangement uses TRBV10-3 and TRBJ1-2; 7 bases align to TRBD1. CDR3 length equals 13 residues. CDR1 is ENHRY and CDR2 is SYGVKD in the germline V gene. With 4 bases clipped from V and 8 bases from J, the junction kept 7 bases outside the gene matches. The CDR3 sequence is CAISGLAGGGYTF. The CDR3, as DNA: TGTGCCATCAGTGGGCTAGCAGGGGGAGGCTACACCTTC.

The chain is built from TRBV7-9 and TRBJ2-1; D might be TRBD1 or TRBD2, each matching 5 bases. Germline CDR1 reads SEHNR; CDR2 reads FQNEAQ (reference sequence). V lost 10 bases and J lost 0, with 13 bases in between. The CDR3 contains 14 residues. The CDR3 DNA follows: TGTGCCACCACCCCAGGGAGCTCCTACAATGAGCAGTTCTTC. Amino acid sequence: CATTPGSSYNEQFF. Full variable domain (remainder filled in from reference TRBV7-9 and TRBJ2-1): DTGVSQNPRHKITKRGQNVTFRCDPISEHNRLYWYRQTLGQGPEFLTYFQNEAQLEKSRLLSDRFSAERPKGSFSTLEIQRTEQGDSAMYLCATTPGSSYNEQFFGPGTRLTVL.

This chain links TRBV6-5 with TRBJ1-6, with 10 positions matching TRBD1. The CDR3 runs to 15 residues. V was pared by 0 bases and J by 10 bases, with 3 bases of the junction left unmatched. Germline loops: CDR1 MNHEY, CDR2 SVGAGI. CDR3 sequence (DNA): TGTGCCAGCAGTTACTCGGGACAGGGGTACTCACCCCTCCACTTT. Protein: CASSYSGQGYSPLHF.

The rearrangement joins TRBV10-1 to TRBJ2-7, with a tentative D call TRBD2 (5 bases). CDR1 is WNHNN, CDR2 SYGVQD, per germline (reference sequence). Trimming stripped 2 bases from V and 7 bases from J, with 9 bases between. This CDR3 is built from 12 residues. This CDR3 reads CASSEEDWEQYF. For the CDR3, the DNA is TGCGCCAGCAGTGAGGAGGACTGGGAGCAGTACTTC.

The chain has TRBV7-9 and TRBJ1-1; TRBD1 is a possible D gene (5 bases). Germline CDR1 SEHNR, CDR2 FQNEAQ (reference sequence). CDR3 length: 14 amino acids. V shed 0 bases and J shed 5 bases, with 10 bases lying between them. CDR3 sequence: CASSLASGGTEAFF. DNA of the CDR3: TGTGCCAGCAGCTTAGCGTCCGGGGGAACTGAAGCTTTCTTT.

The J gene is TRBJ2-3, the V gene TRBV24-1; D might be TRBD2 (6 bases). The V end lost 4 bases, the J end lost 2 bases, and 12 bases lay between the germline ends. This CDR3 has 15 residues. CDR1 KGHDR and CDR2 SFDVKD come from the germline V gene. This CDR3 reads CATSDPAGSTDTQYF. The CDR3 DNA is TGTGCCACCAGTGACCCAGCGGGCTCCACAGATACGCAGTATTTT.

The chain is built from TRBV5-8 and TRBJ1-1; TRBD1 might be the D (6 bases). Trimming took 4 bases from V and 1 from J, leaving 17 bases between them. CDR1 is SGHTS, CDR2 YDEGEE, per germline. The CDR3 runs to 16 residues. In DNA form, the CDR3 reads TGTGCCAGCAGCCTGGAGTTGACAGGACCGAACACTGAAGCTTTCTTT. Translating gives CASSLELTGPNTEAFF.

The rearrangement uses TRBV7-9 and TRBJ1-4; perhaps TRBD1 as D (5 bases). The ends were cut back, 6 bases at V and 6 bases at J, with 11 bases in the middle. Germline values: CDR1 SEHNR, CDR2 FQNEAQ (reference sequence). This CDR3 spans 13 amino acids. The CDR3 loop is CASSPGWDEKLFF. The DNA for the CDR3 is TGTGCCAGCAGTCCAGGGTGGGATGAAAAACTGTTTTTT. Full variable domain (rest looked up from reference TRBV7-9 and TRBJ1-4): DTGVSQNPRHKITKRGQNVTFRCDPISEHNRLYWYRQTLGQGPEFLTYFQNEAQLEKSRLLSDRFSAERPKGSFSTLEIQRTEQGDSAMYLCASSPGWDEKLFFGSGTQLSVL.

The chain recombines TRBV10-1 with TRBJ2-5; 8 bases are a match to TRBD1. This CDR3 contains 14 residues. The J segment lost 1 base and the V segment lost 7 bases, leaving 5 bases of the junction unmatched. CDR1 and CDR2 from the germline V gene are WNHNN and SYGVQD (reference sequence). CDR3 in amino acids: CASNDRGLQETQYF. The CDR3 region has the DNA TGCGCCAGCAACGACAGGGGTCTCCAAGAGACCCAGTACTTC.